This T cell receptor (beta chain) comes out of a study of blood T cell repertoires in COVID-19. As for the study in general: The United States, Italy and Spain provided the acute and convalescent COVID-19 samples.

Using immunoSEQ multiplex PCR, the repertoire was profiled, and TCRdb retains in-frame clones only, with some absent. In the table there are approximately 230,000 clones, about 85% of which are singletons. CDR1 and CDR2 from the germline V gene are MNHEY and SMNVEV (reference sequence). Trimming shortened V by 4 bases and J by 0 bases, and 7 bases separated the two germline ends. This CDR3 region has 13 residues. What was sequenced was peripheral blood. This sequence was found in a man younger than 30 with active or convalescent COVID-19. The genes are TRBV27 and TRBJ2-7, with D possibly being TRBD1 (5 bases). This CDR3 reads CASSWGDSYEQYF. The CDR3 DNA follows: TGTGCCAGCAGTTGGGGCGACTCCTACGAGCAGTACTTC.